The clone carrying this T cell receptor (beta chain) was picked up many times. Its antigen is currently unknown. Described time point: newly diagnosed GD, antithyroid drugs for less than 3 months. Researchers made the TCR library from RNA that was extracted from PBMCs. Arm-PCR of CDR3 regions and iRepertoire HTBI primers were used to build TCR beta libraries. TCRdb re-called the multiplex PCR reads through MiXCR, storing one row per CDR3 protein. The sample lists hundreds of thousands of distinct CDR3 sequences, around 15% seen once, with around a sixth in the top ten. Germline CDR1 DFQATT, CDR2 SNEGSKA (reference sequence). The V gene lost 6 bases and the J gene lost 4 bases, with 17 bases spanning the gap. The CDR3 length is 14 residues. This record comes from a study of regulatory T cells in long-lasting Graves disease. Points from the study as a whole: It was in persistent disease that TRBV28, TRBJ1-2 and TRBJ2-5 were favored.

These data also formed part of another study, on T cells in Graves' hyperthyroidism and ophthalmopathy. That investigation notes: Diagnosis of hyperthyroidism was new in patients aged 18 to 65, and its duration was under 2 months. TCR CDR3 underwent first-round RT-PCR with the HTBI primer set. Ophthalmopathy was predicted by the model a median of approximately six months ahead of onset.

The source of this sequence is a young woman with Graves disease. This chain joins TRBV20-1 and TRBJ2-3; D call uncertain. The material sequenced was peripheral blood mononuclear cells (PBMCs), taken at new diagnosis, from a patient treated with antithyroid drugs. This CDR3 reads CSAPSLELADTQYF. The CDR3 DNA is TGCAGTGCCCCATCGTTGGAGCTCGCAGATACGCAGTATTTT.